The 10 T cell receptor beta chains listed next were all sequenced from one sample in a study of blood T cells in healthy people across ages. Next came a second PCR, run for about 7 to 12 cycles, which used a sample-barcoded 5' primer along with a J-beta primer mix. A single record per CDR3 protein comes from TCRdb applying MiXCR to the 5' RACE reads. The sample includes about a million distinct CDR3 sequences, 51% of them seen just once. Sequenced input: blood. The receptors shown here come from a woman aged 55 to 70 in good health.

This clonotype was seen only a few times. The rearrangement links TRBV28 to TRBJ2-7; D assignment may be TRBD1 or TRBD2 (5 bases each). The ends were cut back, 6 bases at V and 2 bases at J, with 14 bases in the middle. The CDR3 consists of 14 residues. Germline V gives CDR1 MDHEN, CDR2 SYDVKM. CDR3 residues: CASRNWDGTYEQYF. The CDR3 DNA follows: TGTGCCAGCAGGAACTGGGACGGAACCTACGAGCAGTACTTC.

J is TRBJ2-1 and V is TRBV4-3, with TRBD1 matching 7 bases. V lost 8 bases, J lost 5 bases, and 9 bases stayed unmatched. The CDR3 length is 14 residues. Germline V CDR1 and CDR2: LGHNA, YSLEER. The CDR3 DNA is TGCGCCAGCTCCGGACAGGAAATAAACAATGAGCAGTTCTTC. It encodes CASSGQEINNEQFF.

The chain employs TRBV4-1 and TRBJ2-5; D ambiguous. The J call may be in error: the DNA end matches TRBJ2-7 better. There are 14 residues in the CDR3. CDR1 and CDR2 from the germline V gene are MGHRA and YSYEKL. The chain's CDR3 is CASSQDQNRYEQYF. The CDR3 nucleotides are TGCGCCAGCAGCCAAGACCAAAACCGATACGAGCAGTACTTC.

By proportion, this clonotype is medium-sized. This chain uses TRBV7-2 with TRBJ2-1; 9 bases map to TRBD1. Germline CDR1 and CDR2: SGHTA and FQGNSA. The J segment lost 7 bases and the V segment lost 3 bases, leaving 4 bases of the junction unmatched. The CDR3 runs to 14 residues. CDR3 loop: CASSFGTGQNEQFF. The CDR3 coding sequence is TGTGCCAGCAGCTTCGGGACAGGGCAGAATGAGCAGTTCTTC.

This clonotype was picked up a small number of times. This rearrangement joins TRBV5-1 to TRBJ1-2, with a weak D call TRBD1 (5 bases). The CDR3 length is 16 residues. V gave up 0 bases and J gave up 2 bases, with 14 bases separating them. CDR1 SGHRS and CDR2 YFSETQ come from the germline V gene. CDR3 sequence reads: CASSLDNRWGNYGYTF. CDR3 DNA sequence: TGCGCCAGCAGCTTGGACAACAGGTGGGGAAACTATGGCTACACCTTC.

This clonotype appeared a few times. V gene TRBV7-2 combines with J gene TRBJ2-4; D is possibly TRBD2 (5 bases). The germline V and J ends were trimmed by 3 bases and 9 bases, with 12 bases remaining between them. The CDR3 is 13 amino acids. CDR1 and CDR2 from the germline V gene are SGHTA and FQGNSA. Here the CDR3 DNA reads TGTGCCAGCAGCTTTCCAGGACTTGGCATTCAGTACTTC. Protein: CASSFPGLGIQYF.

This chain links TRBV20-1 with TRBJ2-5; possibly TRBD1 for D (5 bases). CDR3 length: 14 residues. The V gene lost 7 bases and the J gene lost 1 base, with 16 bases spanning the gap. The germline CDR1 and CDR2 sequences are DFQATT and SNEGSKA (reference sequence). The CDR3 DNA reads as TGCAGTGTCTCGTCACAGACAGCCCAAGAGACCCAGTACTTC. Translated, it gives CSVSSQTAQETQYF.

The CDR3 reads CASSLTNNIETQYF. The CDR3 DNA reads TGTGCCAGCAGCTTAACCAACAACATAGAGACCCAGTACTTC. The rearrangement uses TRBV7-6 and TRBJ2-5; D gene ambiguous. The CDR3 runs to 14 residues. Germline CDR1 reads SGHVS; CDR2 reads FNYEAQ. The V end lost 2 bases, the J end lost 4 bases, and 11 bases lay between the germline ends.

Only a few counts were recorded for this clonotype. The V gene is TRBV7-2, the J gene TRBJ2-6, with a weak D call TRBD2 (6 bases). V was clipped by 5 bases and J by 0 bases, with 17 bases between them. There are 18 residues in the CDR3. The germline CDR1 and CDR2 sequences are SGHTA and FQGNSA. This chain's CDR3 is CASSRLPSVSSGANVLTF. CDR3 bases: TGTGCCAGCAGCCGACTCCCTAGCGTCAGCTCTGGGGCCAACGTCCTGACTTTC.

The gene calls are TRBV2 and TRBJ2-3, with TRBD1 as a possible D gene (5 bases). Germline V gene data show CDR1 as SNHLY and CDR2 as FYNNEI. This CDR3 is built from 14 residues. The CDR3 loop is CATNQGTSTDTQYF. In nucleotides, the CDR3 is TGTGCTACTAACCAGGGAACTAGCACAGATACGCAGTATTTT.